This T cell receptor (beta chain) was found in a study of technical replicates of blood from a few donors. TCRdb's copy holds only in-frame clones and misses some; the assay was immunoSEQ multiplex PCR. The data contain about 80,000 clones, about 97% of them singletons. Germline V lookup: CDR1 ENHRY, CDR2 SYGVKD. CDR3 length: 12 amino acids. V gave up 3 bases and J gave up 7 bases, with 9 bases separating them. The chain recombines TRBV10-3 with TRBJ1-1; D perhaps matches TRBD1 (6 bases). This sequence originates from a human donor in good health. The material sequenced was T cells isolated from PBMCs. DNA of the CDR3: TGTGCCATCAGTGATAGGGGGTTTGAAGCTTTCTTT. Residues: CAISDRGFEAFF.